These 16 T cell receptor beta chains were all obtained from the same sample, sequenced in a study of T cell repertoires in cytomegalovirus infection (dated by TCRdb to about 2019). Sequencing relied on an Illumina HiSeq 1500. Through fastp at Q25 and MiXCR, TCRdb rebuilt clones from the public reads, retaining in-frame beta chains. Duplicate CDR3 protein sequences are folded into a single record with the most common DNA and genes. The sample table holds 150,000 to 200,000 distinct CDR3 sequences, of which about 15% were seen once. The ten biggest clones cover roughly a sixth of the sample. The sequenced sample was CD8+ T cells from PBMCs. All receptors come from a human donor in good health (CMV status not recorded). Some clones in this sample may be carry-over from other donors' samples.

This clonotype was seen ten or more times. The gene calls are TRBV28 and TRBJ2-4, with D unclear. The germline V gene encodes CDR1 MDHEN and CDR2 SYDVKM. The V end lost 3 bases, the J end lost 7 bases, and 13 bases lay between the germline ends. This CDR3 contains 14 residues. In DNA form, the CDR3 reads TGTGCCAGCAGTTTGTATTTTGGGAAGAACATTCAGTACTTC. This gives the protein CASSLYFGKNIQYF.

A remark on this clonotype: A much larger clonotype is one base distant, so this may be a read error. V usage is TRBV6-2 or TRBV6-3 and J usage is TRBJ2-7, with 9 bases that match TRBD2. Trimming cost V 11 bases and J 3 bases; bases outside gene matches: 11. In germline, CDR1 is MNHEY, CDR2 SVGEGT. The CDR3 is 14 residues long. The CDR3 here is CARTDSGSSYEQYF. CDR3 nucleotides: TGTGCCCGCACCGATAGCGGGAGTAGCTACGAGCAGTACTTC.

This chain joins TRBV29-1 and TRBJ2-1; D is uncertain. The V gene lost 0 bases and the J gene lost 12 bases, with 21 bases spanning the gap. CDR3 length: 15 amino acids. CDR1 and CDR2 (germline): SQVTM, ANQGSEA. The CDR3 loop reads CSVEDFALPGRSQFF. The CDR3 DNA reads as TGCAGCGTTGAAGATTTCGCATTACCAGGTCGATCGCAGTTCTTC.

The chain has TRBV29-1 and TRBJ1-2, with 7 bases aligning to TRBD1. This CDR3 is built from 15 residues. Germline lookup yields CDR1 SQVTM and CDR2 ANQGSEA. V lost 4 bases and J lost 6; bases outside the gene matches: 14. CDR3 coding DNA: TGCAGCGTTGCCCGTAACAGGGGTGACGGTCATGGCTACACCTTC. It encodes CSVARNRGDGHGYTF. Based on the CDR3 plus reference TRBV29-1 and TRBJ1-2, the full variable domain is SAVISQKPSRDICQRGTSLTIQCQVDSQVTMMFWYRQQPGQSLTLIATANQGSEATYESGFVIDKFPISRPNLTFSTLTVSNMSPEDSSIYLCSVARNRGDGHGYTFGSGTRLTVV.

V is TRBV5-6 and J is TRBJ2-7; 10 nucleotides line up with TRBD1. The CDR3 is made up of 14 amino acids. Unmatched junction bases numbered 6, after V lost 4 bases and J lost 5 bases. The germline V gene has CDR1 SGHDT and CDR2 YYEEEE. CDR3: CASSHGTGAHEQYF. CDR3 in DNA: TGTGCCAGCAGCCACGGGACAGGGGCCCACGAGCAGTACTTC.

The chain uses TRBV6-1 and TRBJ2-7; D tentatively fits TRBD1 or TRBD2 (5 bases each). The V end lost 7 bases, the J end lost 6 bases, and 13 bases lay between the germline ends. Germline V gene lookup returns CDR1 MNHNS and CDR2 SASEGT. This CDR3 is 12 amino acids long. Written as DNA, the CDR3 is TGTGCCAGCACTGATGGGACCCCCGAGCAGTACTTC. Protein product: CASTDGTPEQYF.

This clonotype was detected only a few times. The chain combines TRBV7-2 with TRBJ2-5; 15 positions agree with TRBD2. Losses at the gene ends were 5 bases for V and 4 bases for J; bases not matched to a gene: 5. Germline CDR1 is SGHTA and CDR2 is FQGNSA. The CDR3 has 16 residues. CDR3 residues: CASSVGLAGGRETQYF. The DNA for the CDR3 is TGTGCCAGCAGCGTGGGACTAGCGGGAGGTCGAGAGACCCAGTACTTC.

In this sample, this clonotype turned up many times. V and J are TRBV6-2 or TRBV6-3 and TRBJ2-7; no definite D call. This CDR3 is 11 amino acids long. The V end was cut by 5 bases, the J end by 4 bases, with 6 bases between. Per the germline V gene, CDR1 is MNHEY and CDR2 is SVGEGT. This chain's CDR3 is CASSNGYEQYF. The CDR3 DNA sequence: TGTGCCAGCAGTAACGGATACGAGCAGTACTTC.

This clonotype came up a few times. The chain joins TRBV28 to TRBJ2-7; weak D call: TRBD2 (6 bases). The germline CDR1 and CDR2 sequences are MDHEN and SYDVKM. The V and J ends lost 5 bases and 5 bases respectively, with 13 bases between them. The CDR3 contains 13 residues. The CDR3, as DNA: TGTGCCAGCAGTCTGGGGGGAGTTCACGAGCAGTACTTC. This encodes CASSLGGVHEQYF.

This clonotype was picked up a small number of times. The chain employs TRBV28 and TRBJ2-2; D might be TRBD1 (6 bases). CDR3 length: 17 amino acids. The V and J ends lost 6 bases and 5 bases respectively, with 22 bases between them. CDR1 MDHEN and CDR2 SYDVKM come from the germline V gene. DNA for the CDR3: TGTGCCAGCAGCCCCCCTACTTACAGGGTGCCTACCGGGGAGCTGTTTTTT. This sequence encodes CASSPPTYRVPTGELFF.

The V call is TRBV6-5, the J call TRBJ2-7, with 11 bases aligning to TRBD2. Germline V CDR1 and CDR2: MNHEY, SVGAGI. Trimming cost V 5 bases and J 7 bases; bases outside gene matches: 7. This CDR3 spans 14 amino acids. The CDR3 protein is CASSRSGRALEQYF. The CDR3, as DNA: TGTGCCAGCAGTCGTAGCGGGAGGGCCCTTGAGCAGTACTTC.

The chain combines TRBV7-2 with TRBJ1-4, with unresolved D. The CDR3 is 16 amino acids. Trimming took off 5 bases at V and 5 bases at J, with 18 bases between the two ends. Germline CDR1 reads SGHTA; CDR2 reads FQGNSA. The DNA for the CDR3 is TGTGCCAGCAGCCCAAACCCCCGGAGATCAAATGAAAAACTGTTTTTT. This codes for CASSPNPRRSNEKLFF.

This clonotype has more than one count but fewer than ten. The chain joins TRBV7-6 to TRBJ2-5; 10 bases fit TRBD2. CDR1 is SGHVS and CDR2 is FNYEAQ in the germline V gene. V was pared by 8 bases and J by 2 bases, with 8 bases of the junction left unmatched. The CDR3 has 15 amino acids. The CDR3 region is CASGLAGVEQETQYF. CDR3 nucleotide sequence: TGTGCCAGCGGGCTAGCGGGAGTGGAACAAGAGACCCAGTACTTC.

CDR3 bases: TGTGCCAGCAGCTTAGAGACAGGGGGCACTGAAGCTTTCTTT. Translation gives CASSLETGGTEAFF. The genes are TRBV7-8 and TRBJ1-1, with 9 bases aligning to TRBD1. J was trimmed by 4 bases and V by 1 base; bases with no gene match: 1. This CDR3 region has 14 residues. CDR1 and CDR2 from the germline V gene are SGHVS and FQNEAQ.

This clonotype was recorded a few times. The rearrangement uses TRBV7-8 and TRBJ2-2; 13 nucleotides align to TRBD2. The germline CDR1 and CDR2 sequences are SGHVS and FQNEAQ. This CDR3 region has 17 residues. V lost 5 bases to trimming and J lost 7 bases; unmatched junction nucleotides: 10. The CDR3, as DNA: TGTGCCAGCAGCCCTACTAGCGGGAGGGCCGGTGGCGGGGAGCTGTTTTTT. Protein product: CASSPTSGRAGGGELFF.

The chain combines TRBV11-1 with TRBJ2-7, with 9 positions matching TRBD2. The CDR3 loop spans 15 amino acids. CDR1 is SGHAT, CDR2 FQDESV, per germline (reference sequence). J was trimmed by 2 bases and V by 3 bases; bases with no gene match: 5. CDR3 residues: CASSLAGGPAYEQYF. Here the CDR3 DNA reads TGTGCCAGCAGCTTGGCGGGAGGGCCGGCCTACGAGCAGTACTTC.